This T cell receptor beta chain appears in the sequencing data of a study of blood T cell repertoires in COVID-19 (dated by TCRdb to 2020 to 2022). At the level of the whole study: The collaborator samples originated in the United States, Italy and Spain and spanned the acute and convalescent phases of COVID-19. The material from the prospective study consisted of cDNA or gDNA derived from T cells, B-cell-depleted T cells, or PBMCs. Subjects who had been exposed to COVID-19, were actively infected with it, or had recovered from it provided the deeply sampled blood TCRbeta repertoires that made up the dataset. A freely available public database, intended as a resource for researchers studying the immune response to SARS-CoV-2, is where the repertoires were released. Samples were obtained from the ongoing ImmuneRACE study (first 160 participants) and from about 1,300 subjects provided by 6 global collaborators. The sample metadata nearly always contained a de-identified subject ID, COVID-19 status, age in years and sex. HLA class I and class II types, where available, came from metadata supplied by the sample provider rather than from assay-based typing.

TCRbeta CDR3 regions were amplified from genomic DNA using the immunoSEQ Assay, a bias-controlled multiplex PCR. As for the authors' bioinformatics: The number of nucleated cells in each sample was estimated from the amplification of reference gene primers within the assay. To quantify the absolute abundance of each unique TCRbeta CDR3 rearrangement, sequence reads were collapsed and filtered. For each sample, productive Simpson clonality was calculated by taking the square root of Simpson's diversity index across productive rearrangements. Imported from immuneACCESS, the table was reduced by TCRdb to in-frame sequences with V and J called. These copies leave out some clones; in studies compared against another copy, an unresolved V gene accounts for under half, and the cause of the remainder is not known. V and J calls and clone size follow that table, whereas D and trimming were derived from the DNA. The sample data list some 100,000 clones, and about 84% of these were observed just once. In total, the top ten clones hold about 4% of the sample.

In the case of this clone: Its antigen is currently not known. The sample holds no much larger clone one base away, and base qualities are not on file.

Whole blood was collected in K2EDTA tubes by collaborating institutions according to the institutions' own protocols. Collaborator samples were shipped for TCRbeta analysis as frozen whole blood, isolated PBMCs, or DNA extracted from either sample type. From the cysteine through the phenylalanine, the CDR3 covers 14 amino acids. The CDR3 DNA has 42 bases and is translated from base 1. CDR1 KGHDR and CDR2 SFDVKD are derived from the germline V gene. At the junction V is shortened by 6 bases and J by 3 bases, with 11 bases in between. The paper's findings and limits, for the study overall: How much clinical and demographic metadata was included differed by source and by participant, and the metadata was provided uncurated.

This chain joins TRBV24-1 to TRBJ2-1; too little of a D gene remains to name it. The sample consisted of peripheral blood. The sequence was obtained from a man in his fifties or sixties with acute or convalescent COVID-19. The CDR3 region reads CATSSRRVYNEQFF. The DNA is TGTGCCACCAGTAGCCGTCGCGTCTACAATGAGCAGTTCTTC.